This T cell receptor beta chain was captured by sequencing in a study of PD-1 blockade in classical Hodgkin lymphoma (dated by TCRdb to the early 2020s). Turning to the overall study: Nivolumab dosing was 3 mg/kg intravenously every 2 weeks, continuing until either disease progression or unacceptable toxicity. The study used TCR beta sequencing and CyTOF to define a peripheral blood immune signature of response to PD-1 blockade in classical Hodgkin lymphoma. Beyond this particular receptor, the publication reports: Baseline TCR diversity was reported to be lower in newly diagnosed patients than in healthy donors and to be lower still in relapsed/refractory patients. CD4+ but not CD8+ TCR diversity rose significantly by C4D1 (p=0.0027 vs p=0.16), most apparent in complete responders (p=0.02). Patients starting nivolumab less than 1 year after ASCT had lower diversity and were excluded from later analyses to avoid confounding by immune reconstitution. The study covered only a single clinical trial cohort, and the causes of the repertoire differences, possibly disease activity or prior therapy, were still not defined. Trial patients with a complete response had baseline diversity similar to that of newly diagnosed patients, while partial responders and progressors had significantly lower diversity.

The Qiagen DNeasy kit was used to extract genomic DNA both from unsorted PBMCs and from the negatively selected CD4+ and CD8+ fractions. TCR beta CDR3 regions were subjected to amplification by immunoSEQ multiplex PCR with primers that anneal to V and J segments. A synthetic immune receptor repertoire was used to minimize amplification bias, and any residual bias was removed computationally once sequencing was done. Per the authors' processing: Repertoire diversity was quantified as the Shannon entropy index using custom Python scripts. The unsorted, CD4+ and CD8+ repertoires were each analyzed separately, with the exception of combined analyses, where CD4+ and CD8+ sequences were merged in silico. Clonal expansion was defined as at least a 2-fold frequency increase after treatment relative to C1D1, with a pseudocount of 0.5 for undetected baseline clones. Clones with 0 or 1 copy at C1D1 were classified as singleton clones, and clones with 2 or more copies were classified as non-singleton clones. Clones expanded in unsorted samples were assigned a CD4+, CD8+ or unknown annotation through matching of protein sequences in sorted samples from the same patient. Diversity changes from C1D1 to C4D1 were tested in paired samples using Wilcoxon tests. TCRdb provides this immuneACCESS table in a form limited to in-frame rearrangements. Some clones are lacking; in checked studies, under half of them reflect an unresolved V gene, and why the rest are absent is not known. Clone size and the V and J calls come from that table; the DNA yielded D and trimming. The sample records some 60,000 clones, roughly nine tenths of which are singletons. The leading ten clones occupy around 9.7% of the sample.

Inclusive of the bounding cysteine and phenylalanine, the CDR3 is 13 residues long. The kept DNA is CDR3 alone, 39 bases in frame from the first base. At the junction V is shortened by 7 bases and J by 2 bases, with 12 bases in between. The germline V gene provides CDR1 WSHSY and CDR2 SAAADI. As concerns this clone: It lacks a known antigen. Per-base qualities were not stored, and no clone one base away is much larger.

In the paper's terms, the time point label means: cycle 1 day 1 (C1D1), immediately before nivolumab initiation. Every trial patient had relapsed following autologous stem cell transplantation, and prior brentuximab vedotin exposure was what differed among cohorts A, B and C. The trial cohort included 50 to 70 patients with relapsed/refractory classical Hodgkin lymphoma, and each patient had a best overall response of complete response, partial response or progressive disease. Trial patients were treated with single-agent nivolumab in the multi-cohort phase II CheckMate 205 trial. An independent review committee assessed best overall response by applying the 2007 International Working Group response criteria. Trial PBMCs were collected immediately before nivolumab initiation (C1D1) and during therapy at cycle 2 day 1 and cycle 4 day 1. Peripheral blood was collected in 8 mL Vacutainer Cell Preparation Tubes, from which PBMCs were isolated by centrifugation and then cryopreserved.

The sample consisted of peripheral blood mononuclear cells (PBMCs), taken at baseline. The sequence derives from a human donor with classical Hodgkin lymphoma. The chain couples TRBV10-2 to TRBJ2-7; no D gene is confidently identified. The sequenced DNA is TGCGCCAGCATGATCGACCCGACCTACGAGCAGTACTTC. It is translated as CASMIDPTYEQYF.